These 27 T cell receptor beta chains share one sample of origin, sequenced in a study of identifying expanded T cells in peripheral blood. Method: immunoSEQ multiplex PCR; TCRdb's copy keeps in-frame clones and lacks some. The table shows 75,000 to 95,000 clones, with about 90% occurring only once. The specimen was blood. These TCRs come from a person aged 18 to 75 in good health.

In its sample, this clone ranks as medium-sized. The chain couples TRBV7-9 to TRBJ1-1; 10 nucleotides line up with TRBD1. V lost 5 bases and J lost 7; bases outside the gene matches: 7. Germline V gene sequence: CDR1 SEHNR, CDR2 FQNEAQ (reference sequence). The CDR3 length is 14 residues. In DNA form, the CDR3 reads TGTGCCAGCAGCCCCAGGGGGACAGGGGATGAAGCTTTCTTT. It specifies CASSPRGTGDEAFF. Variable domain in full (rest from reference TRBV7-9 and TRBJ1-1): DTGVSQNPRHKITKRGQNVTFRCDPISEHNRLYWYRQTLGQGPEFLTYFQNEAQLEKSRLLSDRFSAERPKGSFSTLEIQRTEQGDSAMYLCASSPRGTGDEAFFGQGTRLTVV.

The chain carries TRBV7-2 and TRBJ1-2; tentatively, D is TRBD1 (5 bases). The CDR3 contains 15 residues. CDR1 is SGHTA, CDR2 FQGNSA, per germline. Trimming stripped 1 base from V and 5 bases from J, with 14 bases between. The CDR3 coding sequence is TGTGCCAGCAGCTTAGGCCCCGGGACGGATTATGGCTACACCTTC. Encoded protein: CASSLGPGTDYGYTF.

The DNA of the CDR3 is TGTGCCAGTAGGACCTCTGGCGGGAGGGCCCTGAATGAGCAGTTCTTC. It specifies CASRTSGGRALNEQFF. The chain recombines TRBV19 with TRBJ2-1, with TRBD2 matching over 9 bases. Unmatched junction bases numbered 13, after V lost 6 bases and J lost 7 bases. The germline CDR1 and CDR2 sequences are LNHDA and SQIVND (reference sequence). The CDR3 totals 16 residues.

This chain uses TRBV18 with TRBJ2-6; 10 bases are shared with TRBD1. V shed 6 bases and J 2 bases; nucleotides not matched to a gene: 10. This CDR3 contains 18 residues. CDR1 is KGHSH, CDR2 LQKENI, per germline. This CDR3 is CASSSSSGTGAGANVLTF. Here the CDR3 DNA reads TGTGCCAGCTCGAGCTCATCCGGGACAGGGGCTGGGGCCAACGTCCTGACTTTC. The variable domain in full, with the rest retrieved from reference TRBV18 and TRBJ2-6, is NAGVMQNPRHLVRRRGQEARLRCSPMKGHSHVYWYRQLPEEGLKFMVYLQKENIIDESGMPKERFSAEFPKEGPSILRIQQVVRGDSAAYFCASSSSSGTGAGANVLTFGAGSRLTVL.

DNA for the CDR3: TGTGCCAGCAGCTCCCAGGGATCTCCTGGGACCGGGGAGCTGTTTTTT. Amino acids: CASSSQGSPGTGELFF. The chain links TRBV7-2 to TRBJ2-2; a weak D match, TRBD1 (5 bases). Germline CDR1 and CDR2: SGHTA and FQGNSA. The CDR3 extends over 16 amino acids. V lost 4 bases to trimming and J lost 5 bases, with 17 bases between them.

The genes are TRBV7-9 and TRBJ1-4; a weak D match, TRBD1 (5 bases). Germline assignment: CDR1 SEHNR and CDR2 FQNEAQ (reference sequence). The CDR3 totals 17 residues. The V end lost 2 bases, the J end lost 0 bases, and 13 bases lay between the germline ends. CDR3 in amino acids: CASSLPPGGATNEKLFF. CDR3 nucleotides: TGTGCCAGCAGCTTACCCCCGGGGGGTGCAACTAATGAAAAACTGTTTTTT. Full variable domain (rest looked up from reference TRBV7-9 and TRBJ1-4): DTGVSQNPRHKITKRGQNVTFRCDPISEHNRLYWYRQTLGQGPEFLTYFQNEAQLEKSRLLSDRFSAERPKGSFSTLEIQRTEQGDSAMYLCASSLPPGGATNEKLFFGSGTQLSVL.

This chain joins TRBV2 and TRBJ2-7; tentative D call: TRBD1 (7 bases). CDR1 SNHLY and CDR2 FYNNEI come from the germline V gene. The CDR3 is made up of 13 amino acids. Trimming took off 11 bases at V and 4 bases at J, with 18 bases between the two ends. The CDR3 coding sequence is TGTGCCGGGGGGACAGCCACTGAATACGAGCAGTACTTC. Protein: CAGGTATEYEQYF.

The J gene is TRBJ2-5, the V gene TRBV7-6; 7 positions match TRBD2. Germline V gene lookup returns CDR1 SGHVS and CDR2 FNYEAQ. This CDR3 spans 15 amino acids. V was clipped by 5 bases and J by 1 base; unmatched bases: 7. The CDR3: CASSPRPSGQETQYF. The CDR3 nucleotides read TGTGCCAGCAGCCCACGGCCTAGCGGCCAAGAGACCCAGTACTTC. Variable domain in full (rest from reference TRBV7-6 and TRBJ2-5): GAGVSQSPRYKVTKRGQDVALRCDPISGHVSLYWYRQALGQGPEFLTYFNYEAQQDKSGLPNDRFSAERPEGSISTLTIQRTEQRDSAMYRCASSPRPSGQETQYFGPGTRLLVL.

This rearrangement joins TRBV4-3 to TRBJ1-1, with TRBD1 matching over 9 bases. Germline CDR1 is LGHNA and CDR2 is YSLEER. Germline trimming cut 4 bases from V and 1 base from J; bases unmatched to any gene: 1. The CDR3 runs 14 residues. Here the CDR3 reads CASSRGQGNTEAFF. The DNA of the CDR3 is TGCGCCAGCAGCCGGGGACAGGGGAACACTGAAGCTTTCTTT.

This clone was found once. The V gene is TRBV7-9, the J gene TRBJ1-2; D possibly corresponds to TRBD1 (5 bases). The germline CDR1 and CDR2 sequences are SEHNR and FQNEAQ (reference sequence). The CDR3 has 15 residues. V shed 1 base and J shed 4 bases, with 13 bases lying between them. CDR3 nucleotides: TGTGCCAGCAGCTTAGTGGGGCCAGAAGTCTATGGCTACACCTTC. The encoded protein is CASSLVGPEVYGYTF.

The chain employs TRBV18 and TRBJ2-5, with unresolved D. The V and J ends lost 1 base and 2 bases respectively, with 11 bases between them. CDR3 length: 15 amino acids. CDR1 and CDR2 (germline): KGHSH, LQKENI. CDR3 nucleotides: TGTGCCAGCTCACCACTCGTGCAAAAACAAGAGACCCAGTACTTC. Protein product: CASSPLVQKQETQYF. The full variable domain, rest sourced from reference TRBV18 and TRBJ2-5, is NAGVMQNPRHLVRRRGQEARLRCSPMKGHSHVYWYRQLPEEGLKFMVYLQKENIIDESGMPKERFSAEFPKEGPSILRIQQVVRGDSAAYFCASSPLVQKQETQYFGPGTRLLVL.

V gene TRBV29-1 combines with J gene TRBJ1-1; D might be TRBD1 (6 bases). There are 13 residues in the CDR3. Looked up from germline, CDR1 is SQVTM and CDR2 is ANQGSEA. V was trimmed by 8 bases and J by 0 bases, leaving 13 bases between them. CDR3 in DNA: TGCAGCCCGGGGGCAGCCTTGAACACTGAAGCTTTCTTT. It encodes CSPGAALNTEAFF.

The chain couples TRBV7-9 to TRBJ1-3; the D gene is possibly TRBD1 (5 bases). This CDR3 is built from 17 residues. Trimming shortened V by 3 bases and J by 0 bases, and 15 bases separated the two germline ends. CDR1 and CDR2 from the germline V gene are SEHNR and FQNEAQ (reference sequence). In DNA, the CDR3 is TGTGCCAGCAGCTTTTATTTGTTCGGGGGCTCTGGAAACACCATATATTTT. Translating it yields CASSFYLFGGSGNTIYF.

The chain combines TRBV29-1 with TRBJ2-7; D is possibly TRBD1 or TRBD2 (5 bases each). There are 15 residues in the CDR3. Trimming took off 0 bases at V and 4 bases at J, with 16 bases between the two ends. CDR1 and CDR2 from the germline V gene are SQVTM and ANQGSEA. The CDR3 here is CSVEEGRWGSYEQYF. Here the CDR3 DNA reads TGCAGCGTTGAAGAGGGGCGGTGGGGGTCATACGAGCAGTACTTC.

The CDR3 reads CASSDAWVTGNTIYF. The CDR3 DNA follows: TGTGCCAGCAGTGACGCCTGGGTTACTGGAAACACCATATATTTT. The rearrangement joins TRBV6-1 to TRBJ1-3; D not certain. Trimming stripped 3 bases from V and 2 bases from J, with 11 bases between. Germline values: CDR1 MNHNS, CDR2 SASEGT. This CDR3 is built from 15 residues.

This rearrangement joins TRBV4-1 to TRBJ1-2, with a tentative D call TRBD1 (5 bases). The CDR3 is made up of 17 amino acids. The germline V and J ends were trimmed by 0 bases and 5 bases, with 19 bases remaining between them. Germline V CDR1 and CDR2: MGHRA, YSYEKL. CDR3 residues: CASSQDSSRAIIYGYTF. CDR3 sequence (DNA): TGCGCCAGCAGCCAAGATAGTAGCAGGGCGATAATATATGGCTACACCTTC.

This chain joins TRBV9 and TRBJ2-6; possible D gene TRBD1, 5 bases. This CDR3 is 14 amino acids long. V was cut by 4 bases and J by 2 bases, with 7 bases left in between. Germline V CDR1 and CDR2: SGDLS, YYNGEE. The CDR3 nucleotides are TGTGCCAGCAGCCCAGGGACTGGGGCCAACGTCCTGACTTTC. As protein: CASSPGTGANVLTF.

This chain uses TRBV10-3 with TRBJ2-5, with TRBD2 identical over 9 bases. Germline CDR1 ENHRY, CDR2 SYGVKD. This CDR3 is 13 amino acids long. With V trimmed by 8 bases and J by 2 bases, 3 bases remained unmatched. CDR3: CAIGAGGQETQYF. CDR3 sequence (DNA): TGTGCCATCGGAGCGGGAGGACAAGAGACCCAGTACTTC.

The rearrangement uses TRBV30 and TRBJ2-6; 10 nucleotides match TRBD1. CDR3 size: 17 residues. CDR1 GTSNPN and CDR2 SVGIG come from the germline V gene (reference sequence). The V and J ends lost 3 bases and 4 bases, in that order; junction bases with no gene match: 9. The chain's CDR3 is CAWSHGQGVTGANVLTF. The CDR3 coding sequence is TGTGCCTGGAGCCACGGACAGGGGGTTACAGGGGCCAACGTCCTGACTTTC.

The V gene is TRBV10-3, the J gene TRBJ2-6, with D perhaps matching TRBD1 or TRBD2 (5 bases each). Per germline, CDR1 ENHRY and CDR2 SYGVKD. V gave up 2 bases and J gave up 0 bases, with 20 bases separating them. The CDR3 covers 20 residues. Here the CDR3 DNA reads TGTGCCATCAGTGAGACGGGACGGAGCTTTTCTAGCTCTGGGGCCAACGTCCTGACTTTC. Its protein product is CAISETGRSFSSSGANVLTF.

The CDR3 DNA follows: TGTGCCAGCAGCTTCTCAGGGGATCAGCCCCAGCATTTT. This gives the protein CASSFSGDQPQHF. V gene TRBV11-2 combines with J gene TRBJ1-5; D perhaps matches TRBD1 (6 bases). The CDR3 runs to 13 residues. V gave up 3 bases and J gave up 5 bases, with 8 bases separating them. Germline values: CDR1 SGHAT, CDR2 FQNNGV. Full variable domain (remainder filled in from reference TRBV11-2 and TRBJ1-5): EAGVAQSPRYKIIEKRQSVAFWCNPISGHATLYWYQQILGQGPKLLIQFQNNGVVDDSQLPKDRFSAERLKGVDSTLKIQPAKLEDSAVYLCASSFSGDQPQHFGDGTRLSIL.

Here the CDR3 reads CASSLQQGNTIYF. The CDR3 bases are TGTGCCAGCAGCTTACAACAGGGAAACACCATATATTTT. V and J are TRBV7-9 and TRBJ1-3, with no clear D. The CDR3 length is 13 residues. V gave up 2 bases and J gave up 4 bases, with 6 bases separating them. Germline-derived CDR1 and CDR2 are SEHNR and FQNEAQ (reference sequence).

A single count supports this clone. This may come from a read error, since a much larger clone is one base off. Other DNA sequences in this specimen translate into the identical CDR3. This chain joins TRBV5-6 and TRBJ1-4, with unresolved D. Trimming took off 1 base at V and 0 bases at J, with 4 bases between the two ends. CDR3 length: 14 amino acids. The germline V gene has CDR1 SGHDT and CDR2 YYEEEE. CDR3: CASSLLATNEKLFF. The CDR3 DNA follows: TGTGCCAGCAGCTTGCTTGCAACTAATGAAAAACTGTTTTTT.

The chain uses TRBV18 and TRBJ2-3, with 13 bases identical to TRBD2. CDR3 length: 19 amino acids. With 1 base clipped from V and 0 bases from J, the junction kept 7 bases outside the gene matches. Germline lookup yields CDR1 KGHSH and CDR2 LQKENI. Here the CDR3 DNA reads TGTGCCAGCTCACCACTCCCCTGGACTAGCGGGAGTAGCACAGATACGCAGTATTTT. Protein sequence: CASSPLPWTSGSSTDTQYF.

The rearrangement uses TRBV2 and TRBJ2-7; D is uncertain. Germline V gives CDR1 SNHLY, CDR2 FYNNEI. The CDR3 runs 12 residues. Trimming left V 7 bases short and J 3 bases short, with 10 bases between. CDR3 in amino acids: CASKKEGYEQYF. The CDR3 DNA follows: TGTGCCAGCAAGAAGGAAGGCTACGAGCAGTACTTC.

V is TRBV7-9 and J is TRBJ2-1, with D possibly being TRBD1 or TRBD2 (5 bases each). In germline, CDR1 is SEHNR, CDR2 FQNEAQ (reference sequence). V lost 4 bases and J 7 bases, leaving 17 bases between the germline ends. The CDR3 consists of 15 residues. CDR3 loop: CASSSATGRYNEQFF. CDR3 DNA: TGTGCCAGCAGCTCTGCCACGGGACGATATAATGAGCAGTTCTTC.

This clone was recorded once. The chain combines TRBV10-3 with TRBJ1-1; 7 bases align to TRBD1. The CDR3 has 14 amino acids. Germline V CDR1 and CDR2: ENHRY, SYGVKD. V dropped 6 bases and J dropped 3; count of bases not matched to a gene: 7. Here the CDR3 DNA reads TGTGCCATCAGAATCACAGGGGCTCACACTGAAGCTTTCTTT. Translating it yields CAIRITGAHTEAFF.